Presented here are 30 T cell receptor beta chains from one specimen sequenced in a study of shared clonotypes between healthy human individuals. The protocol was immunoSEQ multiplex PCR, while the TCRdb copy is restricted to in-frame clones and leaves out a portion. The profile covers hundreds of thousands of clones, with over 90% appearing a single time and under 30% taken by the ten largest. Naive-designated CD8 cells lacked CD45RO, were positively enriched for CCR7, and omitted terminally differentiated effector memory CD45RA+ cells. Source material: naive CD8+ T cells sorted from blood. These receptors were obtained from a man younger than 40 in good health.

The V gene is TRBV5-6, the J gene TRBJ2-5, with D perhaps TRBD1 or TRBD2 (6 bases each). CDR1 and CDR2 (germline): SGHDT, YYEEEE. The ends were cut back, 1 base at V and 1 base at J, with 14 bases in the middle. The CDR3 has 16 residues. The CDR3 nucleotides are TGTGCCAGCAGCTTGATGTCATCGGGGGCCCAAGAGACCCAGTACTTC. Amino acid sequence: CASSLMSSGAQETQYF.

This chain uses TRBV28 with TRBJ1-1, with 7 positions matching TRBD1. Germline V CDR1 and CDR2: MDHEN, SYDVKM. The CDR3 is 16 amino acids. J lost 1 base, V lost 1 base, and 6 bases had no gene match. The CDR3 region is CASSLSRDRPNTEAFF. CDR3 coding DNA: TGTGCCAGCAGTTTATCCCGGGACAGACCGAACACTGAAGCTTTCTTT. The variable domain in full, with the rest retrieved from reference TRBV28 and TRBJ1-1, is DVKVTQSSRYLVKRTGEKVFLECVQDMDHENMFWYRQDPGLGLRLIYFSYDVKMKEKGDIPEGYSVSREKKERFSLILESASTNQTSMYLCASSLSRDRPNTEAFFGQGTRLTVV.

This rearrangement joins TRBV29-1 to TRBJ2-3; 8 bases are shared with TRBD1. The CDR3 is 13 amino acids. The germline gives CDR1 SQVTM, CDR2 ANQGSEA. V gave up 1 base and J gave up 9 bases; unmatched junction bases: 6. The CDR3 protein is CSVEVPDRGTQYF. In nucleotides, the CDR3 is TGCAGCGTTGAAGTTCCCGACAGGGGAACGCAGTATTTT.

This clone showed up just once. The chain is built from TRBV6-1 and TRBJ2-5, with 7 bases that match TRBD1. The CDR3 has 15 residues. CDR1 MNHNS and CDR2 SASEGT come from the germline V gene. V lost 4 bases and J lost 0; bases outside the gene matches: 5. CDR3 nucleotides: TGTGCCAGCAGTGCCCGGGACAGCTACCAAGAGACCCAGTACTTC. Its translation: CASSARDSYQETQYF.

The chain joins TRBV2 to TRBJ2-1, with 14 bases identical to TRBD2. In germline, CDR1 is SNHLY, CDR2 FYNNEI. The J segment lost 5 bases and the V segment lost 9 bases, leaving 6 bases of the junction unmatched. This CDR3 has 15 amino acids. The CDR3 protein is CARGTSGSGHNEQFF. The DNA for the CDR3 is TGTGCCAGGGGGACTAGCGGGAGCGGCCACAATGAGCAGTTCTTC. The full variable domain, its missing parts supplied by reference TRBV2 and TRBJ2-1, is EPEVTQTPSHQVTQMGQEVILRCVPISNHLYFYWYRQILGQKVEFLVSFYNNEISEKSEIFDDQFSVERPDGSNFTLKIRSTKLEDSAMYFCARGTSGSGHNEQFFGPGTRLTVL.

CDR3 sequence: CATSSPSGRTYEQYF. The DNA of the CDR3 is TGTGCCACCAGCAGCCCTAGCGGGAGGACCTACGAGCAGTACTTC. The chain carries TRBV15 and TRBJ2-7, with 11 bases lining up with TRBD2. CDR1 and CDR2 (germline): LNHNV, YYDKDF (reference sequence). V lost 3 bases and J lost 2; bases outside the gene matches: 3. CDR3 length: 15 residues.

The CDR3 bases are TGTGCCAGCCGACACACCATGGACATCTCCTACGAGCAGTACTTC. Amino acid sequence: CASRHTMDISYEQYF. The V call is TRBV7-9, the J call TRBJ2-7, with D tentatively TRBD1 (5 bases). Trimming pared 8 bases from V and 0 bases from J, leaving 17 bases between. The CDR3 is 15 amino acids. The germline CDR1 and CDR2 sequences are SEHNR and FQNEAQ (reference sequence).

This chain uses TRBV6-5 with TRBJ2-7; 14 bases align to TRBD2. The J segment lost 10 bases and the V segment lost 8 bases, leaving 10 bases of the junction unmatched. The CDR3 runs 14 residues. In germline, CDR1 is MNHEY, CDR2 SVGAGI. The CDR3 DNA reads TGTGCCAGCGGCTATCCCGGGACTAGCGGGAGCCAGTACTTC. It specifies CASGYPGTSGSQYF.

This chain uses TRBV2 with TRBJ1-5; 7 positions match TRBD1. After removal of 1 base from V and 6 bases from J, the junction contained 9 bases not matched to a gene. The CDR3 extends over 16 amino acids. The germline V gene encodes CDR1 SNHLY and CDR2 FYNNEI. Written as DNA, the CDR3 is TGTGCCAGCAGTGAAGGGACAGGTTCTTCCCTTCAGCCCCAGCATTTT. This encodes CASSEGTGSSLQPQHF.

CDR3 nucleotide sequence: TGTGCCAGCAGCTTAGCTAGCAGCACCGGGGTCCCTGGGGCCAACGTCCTGACTTTC. Translation gives CASSLASSTGVPGANVLTF. The genes are TRBV7-8 and TRBJ2-6, with TRBD2 as a possible D gene (5 bases). This CDR3 has 19 residues. CDR1 SGHVS and CDR2 FQNEAQ come from the germline V gene. The V end lost 0 bases, the J end lost 2 bases, and 17 bases lay between the germline ends.

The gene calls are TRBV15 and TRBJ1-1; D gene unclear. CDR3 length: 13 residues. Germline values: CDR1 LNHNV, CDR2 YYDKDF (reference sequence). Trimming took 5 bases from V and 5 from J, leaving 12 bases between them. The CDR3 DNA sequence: TGTGCCACCAGCGGGCAGGAGAGGACTGAAGCTTTCTTT. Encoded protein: CATSGQERTEAFF.

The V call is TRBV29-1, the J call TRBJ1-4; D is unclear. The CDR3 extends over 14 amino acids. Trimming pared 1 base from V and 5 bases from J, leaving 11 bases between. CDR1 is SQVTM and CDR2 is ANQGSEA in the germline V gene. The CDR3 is CSVEVPGENEKLFF. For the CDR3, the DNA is TGCAGCGTTGAAGTTCCGGGTGAGAATGAAAAACTGTTTTTT.

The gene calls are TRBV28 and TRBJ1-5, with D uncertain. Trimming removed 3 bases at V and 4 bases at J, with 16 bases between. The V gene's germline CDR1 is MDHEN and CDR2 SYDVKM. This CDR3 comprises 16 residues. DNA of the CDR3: TGTGCCAGCAGTTTTGATTTCGCGGCCTTTAATCAGCCCCAGCATTTT. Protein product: CASSFDFAAFNQPQHF.

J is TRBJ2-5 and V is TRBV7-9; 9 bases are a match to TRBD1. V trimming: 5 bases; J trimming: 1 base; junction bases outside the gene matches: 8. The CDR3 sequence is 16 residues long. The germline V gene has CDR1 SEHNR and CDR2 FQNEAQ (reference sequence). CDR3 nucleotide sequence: TGTGCCAGCAGCGCCCAACAGGGGGCCAGCCAAGAGACCCAGTACTTC. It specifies CASSAQQGASQETQYF.

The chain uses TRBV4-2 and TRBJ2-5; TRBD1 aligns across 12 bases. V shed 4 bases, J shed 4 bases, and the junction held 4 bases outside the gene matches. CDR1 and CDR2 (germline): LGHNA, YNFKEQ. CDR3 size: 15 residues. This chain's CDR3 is CASSPGQGASETQYF. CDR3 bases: TGTGCCAGCAGCCCGGGACAGGGGGCTTCAGAGACCCAGTACTTC.

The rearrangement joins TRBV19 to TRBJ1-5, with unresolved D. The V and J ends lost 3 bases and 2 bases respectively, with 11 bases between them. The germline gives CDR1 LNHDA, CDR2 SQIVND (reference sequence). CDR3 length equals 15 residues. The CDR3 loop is CASSILGSGNQPQHF. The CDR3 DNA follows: TGTGCCAGTAGTATTCTGGGGTCGGGCAATCAGCCCCAGCATTTT.

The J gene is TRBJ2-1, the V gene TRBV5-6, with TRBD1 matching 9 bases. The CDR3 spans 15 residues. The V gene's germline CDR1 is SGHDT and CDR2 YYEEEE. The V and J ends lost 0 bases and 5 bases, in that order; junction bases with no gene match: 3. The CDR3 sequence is CASSLVGTGNNEQFF. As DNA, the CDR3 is TGTGCCAGCAGCTTGGTAGGGACAGGGAACAATGAGCAGTTCTTC.

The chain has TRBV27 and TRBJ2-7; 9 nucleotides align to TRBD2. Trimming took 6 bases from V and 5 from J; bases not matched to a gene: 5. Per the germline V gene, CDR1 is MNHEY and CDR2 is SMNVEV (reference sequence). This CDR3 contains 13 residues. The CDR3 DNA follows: TGTGCCAGCAGCCCCGGGACTAGCAACGAGCAGTACTTC. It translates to CASSPGTSNEQYF.

The CDR3 nucleotides read TGCGCCAGCAGCCAAGAAGTGGTCGGAAGCACAGATACGCAGTATTTT. Translation gives CASSQEVVGSTDTQYF. The chain joins TRBV4-1 to TRBJ2-3; D call uncertain. CDR3 length equals 16 residues. CDR1 is MGHRA, CDR2 YSYEKL, per germline. Trimming took 0 bases from V and 0 from J, leaving 10 bases between them.

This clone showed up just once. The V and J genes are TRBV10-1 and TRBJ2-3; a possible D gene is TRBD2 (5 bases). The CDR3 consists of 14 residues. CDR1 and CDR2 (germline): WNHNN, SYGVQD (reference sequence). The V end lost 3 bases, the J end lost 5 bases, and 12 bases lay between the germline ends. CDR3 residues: CASSEILREDTQYF. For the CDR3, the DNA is TGCGCCAGCAGTGAAATCCTGAGGGAAGATACGCAGTATTTT.

CDR3 region: CASSPAGSSYEQYF. The CDR3 region has the DNA TGTGCCAGCAGTCCTGCCGGGAGCTCCTACGAGCAGTACTTC. The chain has TRBV11-2 and TRBJ2-7, with D maybe TRBD2 (6 bases). Trimming removed 6 bases from V and 0 bases from J, with 12 bases in between. CDR1 is SGHAT, CDR2 FQNNGV, per germline. CDR3 length: 14 amino acids.

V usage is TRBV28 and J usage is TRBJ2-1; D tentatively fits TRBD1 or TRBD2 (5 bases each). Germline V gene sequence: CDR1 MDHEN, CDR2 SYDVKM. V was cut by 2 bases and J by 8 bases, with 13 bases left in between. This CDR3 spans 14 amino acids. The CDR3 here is CASSLLLGVHEQFF. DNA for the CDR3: TGTGCCAGCAGTTTACTTTTGGGGGTCCATGAGCAGTTCTTC.

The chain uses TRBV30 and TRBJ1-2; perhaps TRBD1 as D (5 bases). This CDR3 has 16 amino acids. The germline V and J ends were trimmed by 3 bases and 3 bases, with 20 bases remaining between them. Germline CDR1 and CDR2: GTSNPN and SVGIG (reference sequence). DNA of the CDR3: TGTGCCTGGAGCGATTGGTCTCTAGGGGCATACTATGGCTACACCTTC. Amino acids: CAWSDWSLGAYYGYTF.

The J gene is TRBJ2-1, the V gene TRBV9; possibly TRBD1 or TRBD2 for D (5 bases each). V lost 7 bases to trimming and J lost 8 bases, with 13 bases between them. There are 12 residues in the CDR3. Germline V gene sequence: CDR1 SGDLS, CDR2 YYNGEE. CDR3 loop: CASEGVGDEQFF. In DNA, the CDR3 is TGTGCCAGCGAGGGCGTGGGGGATGAGCAGTTCTTC.

The CDR3 bases are TGTGCCAGCAGCTTTGCTAGCGCCTACAATGAGCAGTTCTTC. It is translated as CASSFASAYNEQFF. The genes are TRBV7-9 and TRBJ2-1, with a tentative D call TRBD2 (6 bases). Trimming shortened V by 3 bases and J by 2 bases, and 8 bases separated the two germline ends. Germline assignment: CDR1 SEHNR and CDR2 FQNEAQ (reference sequence). The CDR3 is 14 amino acids.

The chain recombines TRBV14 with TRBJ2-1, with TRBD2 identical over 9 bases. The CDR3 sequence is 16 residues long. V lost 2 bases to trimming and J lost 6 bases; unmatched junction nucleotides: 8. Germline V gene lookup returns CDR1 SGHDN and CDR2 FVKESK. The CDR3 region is CASSQTRGRALNEQFF. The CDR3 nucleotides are TGTGCCAGCAGCCAAACGCGCGGGAGGGCTCTCAATGAGCAGTTCTTC.

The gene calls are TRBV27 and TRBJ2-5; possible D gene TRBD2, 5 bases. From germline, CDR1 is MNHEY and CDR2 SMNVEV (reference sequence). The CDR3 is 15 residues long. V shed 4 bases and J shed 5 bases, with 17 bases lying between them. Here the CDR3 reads CASSSLVGERETQYF. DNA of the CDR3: TGTGCCAGCAGTTCCCTAGTCGGGGAGCGTGAGACCCAGTACTTC.

This chain's CDR3 is CAWTPYTGVQYGYTF. Here the CDR3 DNA reads TGTGCCTGGACCCCTTACACCGGGGTCCAGTATGGCTACACCTTC. V is TRBV30 and J is TRBJ1-2, with D unclear. The CDR3 has 15 amino acids. V was trimmed by 4 bases and J by 5 bases, leaving 20 bases between them. Germline V gene data show CDR1 as GTSNPN and CDR2 as SVGIG (reference sequence).

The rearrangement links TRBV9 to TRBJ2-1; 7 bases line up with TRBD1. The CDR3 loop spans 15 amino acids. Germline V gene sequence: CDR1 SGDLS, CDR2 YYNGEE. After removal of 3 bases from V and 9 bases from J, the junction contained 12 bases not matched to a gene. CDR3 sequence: CASSAIDRQGGEQFF. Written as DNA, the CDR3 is TGTGCCAGCAGCGCCATAGACCGACAGGGTGGTGAGCAGTTCTTC.

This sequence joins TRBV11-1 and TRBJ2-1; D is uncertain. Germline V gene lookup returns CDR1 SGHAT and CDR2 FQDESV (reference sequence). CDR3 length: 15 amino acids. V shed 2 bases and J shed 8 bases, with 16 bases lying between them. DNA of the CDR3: TGTGCCAGCAGCTTAAATGACAAAGCAGTCTATGAGCAGTTCTTC. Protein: CASSLNDKAVYEQFF.